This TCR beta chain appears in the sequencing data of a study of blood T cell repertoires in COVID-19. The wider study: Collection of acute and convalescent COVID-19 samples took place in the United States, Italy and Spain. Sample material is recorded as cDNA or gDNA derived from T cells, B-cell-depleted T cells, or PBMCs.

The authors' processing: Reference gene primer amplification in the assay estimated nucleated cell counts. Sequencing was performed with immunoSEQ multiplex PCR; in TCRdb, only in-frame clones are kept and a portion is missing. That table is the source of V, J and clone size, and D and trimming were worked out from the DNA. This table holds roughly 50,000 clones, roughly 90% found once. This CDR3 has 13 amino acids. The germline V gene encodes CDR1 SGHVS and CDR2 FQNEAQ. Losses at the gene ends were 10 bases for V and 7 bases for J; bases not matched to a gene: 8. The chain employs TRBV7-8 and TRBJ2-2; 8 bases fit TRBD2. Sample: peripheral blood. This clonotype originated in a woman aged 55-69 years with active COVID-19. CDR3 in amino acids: CAKTSALGGELFF. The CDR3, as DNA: TGTGCCAAGACTAGCGCGTTAGGCGGGGAGCTGTTTTTT.